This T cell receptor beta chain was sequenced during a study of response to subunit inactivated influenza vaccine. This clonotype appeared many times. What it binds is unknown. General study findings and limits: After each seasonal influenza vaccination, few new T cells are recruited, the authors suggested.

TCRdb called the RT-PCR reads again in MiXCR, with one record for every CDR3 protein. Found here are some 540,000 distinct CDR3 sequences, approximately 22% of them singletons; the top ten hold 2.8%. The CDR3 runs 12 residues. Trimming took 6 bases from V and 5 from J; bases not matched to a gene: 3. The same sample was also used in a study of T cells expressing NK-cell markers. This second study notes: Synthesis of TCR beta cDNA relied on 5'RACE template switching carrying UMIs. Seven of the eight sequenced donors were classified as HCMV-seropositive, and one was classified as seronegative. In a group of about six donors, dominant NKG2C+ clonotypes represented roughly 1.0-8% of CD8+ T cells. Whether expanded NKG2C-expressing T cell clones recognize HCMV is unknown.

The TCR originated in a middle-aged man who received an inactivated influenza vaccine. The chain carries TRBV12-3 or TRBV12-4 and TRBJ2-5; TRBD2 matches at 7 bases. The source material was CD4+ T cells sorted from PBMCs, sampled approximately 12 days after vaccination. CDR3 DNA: TGTGCCAGCAGCTTGCGGGGGGAGACCCAGTACTTC. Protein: CASSLRGETQYF.